This T cell receptor beta chain was found in a study of CD4 T cells in relation to SARS-CoV-2 and coronaviruses. The unexposed donors gave CD4+ T cells in 2011-2018, prior to COVID-19. Cryopreserved PBMCs were CD4-enriched, then split into naive and memory cells. As for this clone: Its antigen is still unknown.

V lost 5 bases and J 5 bases, leaving 15 bases between the germline ends. The CDR3 loop spans 14 amino acids. CDR1 is MNHEY and CDR2 is SMNVEV in the germline V gene (reference sequence). The study, taken as a whole, reports: Monoreactive clones expanded significantly more to SARS-CoV-2 than crossreactive clones did.

Libraries were prepared by immunoSEQ multiplex PCR; TCRdb keeps only in-frame clonotypes and omits some of them. The sample includes about 59,000 clones, 75% to 90% seen only once; the top ten take around 1.5%. The chain is built from TRBV27 and TRBJ2-5; D uncertain. The receptor was derived from a human donor in good health. The sequenced sample consisted of memory CD4+ T cells from PBMCs. CDR3 sequence (DNA): TGTGCCAGCAGTCACAACCGGCCACGGGAGACCCAGTACTTC. Translation: CASSHNRPRETQYF.